This entry features one T cell receptor (beta chain) sequence. Its antigen is undetermined. There are 14 residues in the CDR3. J gave up 5 bases and V 6 bases, and 8 bases lay outside the gene matches. Germline V gene lookup returns CDR1 SGHTS and CDR2 YDEGEE. These data come from a study of PD-1 blockade in classical Hodgkin lymphoma. Study-level points and caveats: In CD4+ cells, TCR diversity went up significantly by C4D1, but in CD8+ cells it did not.

The repertoire was sequenced with immunoSEQ multiplex PCR; TCRdb's copy has only in-frame clones and lacks some. The sample holds 55,000 to 65,000 clones, 80% to 90% seen once. All trial patients relapsed after autologous stem cell transplantation. Sequencing used peripheral blood mononuclear cells (PBMCs), obtained at baseline. The rearrangement joins TRBV5-8 to TRBJ2-7; 10 bases align to TRBD1. This receptor was taken from a human donor with classical Hodgkin lymphoma. The CDR3: CASMGDRGFNEQYF. CDR3 bases: TGTGCCAGCATGGGGGACAGGGGTTTCAACGAGCAGTACTTC.